This T cell receptor (beta chain) was sequenced during a study of cytomegalovirus exposure and HLA in healthy donors. Background on the study: There were more than 350 genotyped donors. Of these, about 81% fell in the genetic ancestry cluster associated with self-reported Caucasian donors.

Study observations and caveats: Sequences of the TCR beta chain were said to predict the HLA-A and HLA-B alleles of most subjects accurately. In a later analysis, common viral pathogens appeared linked to several of the most significant clusters. HLA alleles showed associations with 16,951 TCR beta sequences in a later analysis, at a 0.05 false discovery rate.

V shed 3 bases and J shed 5 bases, with 10 bases lying between them. The CDR3 is 13 residues long. Per germline, CDR1 LNHDA and CDR2 SQIVND (reference sequence). Of note for this clone: No antigen is known for it.

PCR involved 60 Vbeta and 13 Jbeta primers. Assay: immunoSEQ multiplex PCR; the TCRdb copy retains only in-frame clones and omits some. The sample has around 190,000 clones, and its top ten clones hold around 0.95%. The chain combines TRBV19 with TRBJ2-5; TRBD2 might be the D (5 bases). Specimen: PBMCs. The receptor comes from a woman under 40 in good health and CMV-seropositive. The CDR3 region has the DNA TGTGCCAGTAGTATTGGAGGTGGGGAGACCCAGTACTTC. Translated, it gives CASSIGGGETQYF.